This T cell receptor beta chain was recovered during a study of beta chain features in type 1 diabetes. The CDR3 sequence is 16 residues long. The J segment lost 10 bases and the V segment lost 2 bases, leaving 6 bases of the junction unmatched. Looked up from germline, CDR1 is MDHEN and CDR2 is SYDVKM. Sequenced material consisted of expressed TCRB transcripts (all of the isolated RNA was reverse transcribed). Using immunoSEQ multiplex PCR, the repertoire was profiled, and TCRdb retains in-frame clones only, with some absent. Among roughly 610,000 clones listed, around a sixth were seen once. This clone was seen only a few times.

The rearrangement links TRBV28 to TRBJ1-6; 12 bases are a match to TRBD1. The TCR originated in a man aged 18-30 years in good health. Material: naive CD4+ T cells from blood. CDR3 coding DNA: TGTGCCAGCAGTTTACCCGGGACAGGGGGCTACTCACCCCTCCACTTT. This encodes CASSLPGTGGYSPLHF.